A selection of T cell receptor beta chains follows, all from one sample in a study of siplizumab effects on memory and regulatory T cells. Measured with immunoSEQ multiplex PCR; TCRdb has only the in-frame clones, and not every one. Of roughly 82,000 clones listed, roughly 87% were seen once; the top ten hold under 2%. The sample was Tregs sorted from blood. The receptor set was obtained from a human donor in good health. CDR3s include the opening cysteine and the closing phenylalanine or tryptophan. Each record gives: D gene, clone size, J gene, V gene, CDR3 length, CDR3 DNA, CDR3 protein. A D gene is named only where the DNA matches it firmly. Part of the rows lack a size; the others show once, few, many or a class for expanded clones.

d_call: TRBD1; clone_size: NA; j_call: TRBJ1-5; v_call: TRBV28; cdr3_length: 13; cdr3_nt: TGTGCCAGCAGTTACAGGGGTGATGTGCCCCAGCATTTT; cdr3_aa: CASSYRGDVPQHF
d_call: NA; clone_size: NA; j_call: TRBJ1-2; v_call: TRBV21-1; cdr3_length: 19; cdr3_nt: TGTGCCAGCAGCAGGGACCCACAGGGACACACTATTAATAACTATGGCTACACCTTC; cdr3_aa: CASSRDPQGHTINNYGYTF
d_call: NA; clone_size: NA; j_call: TRBJ2-3; v_call: TRBV7-9; cdr3_length: 12; cdr3_nt: TGTGCCAGCAGTTCAGTAGCAGATACGCAGTATTTT; cdr3_aa: CASSSVADTQYF
d_call: NA; clone_size: few; j_call: TRBJ2-2; v_call: TRBV9; cdr3_length: 12; cdr3_nt: TGTGCCAGCAGCCCGTTAGCGGGGGAGCTGTTTTTT; cdr3_aa: CASSPLAGELFF
d_call: NA; clone_size: NA; j_call: TRBJ1-2; v_call: TRBV7-2; cdr3_length: 13; cdr3_nt: TGTGCCAGCAGGGGACCTAGCTTCTATGGCTACACCTTC; cdr3_aa: CASRGPSFYGYTF
d_call: TRBD2; clone_size: NA; j_call: TRBJ2-7; v_call: TRBV7-2; cdr3_length: 13; cdr3_nt: TGTGCCAGCGGGCGGGGGAGCTCCTACGAGCAGTACTTC; cdr3_aa: CASGRGSSYEQYF
d_call: TRBD1; clone_size: NA; j_call: TRBJ2-7; v_call: TRBV7-6; cdr3_length: 15; cdr3_nt: TGTGCCAGCAGCCTCCTGCCCGGGACAGGGGACGAGCAGTACTTC; cdr3_aa: CASSLLPGTGDEQYF
d_call: TRBD1; clone_size: NA; j_call: TRBJ2-5; v_call: TRBV4-1; cdr3_length: 13; cdr3_nt: TGCGCCAGCAGCCCACAGGGGCAAGAGACCCAGTACTTC; cdr3_aa: CASSPQGQETQYF
d_call: NA; clone_size: NA; j_call: TRBJ2-1; v_call: TRBV5-6; cdr3_length: 14; cdr3_nt: TGTGCCAGCAGCTTGAAAGGGCCCTACAATGAGCAGTTCTTC; cdr3_aa: CASSLKGPYNEQFF
d_call: TRBD2; clone_size: NA; j_call: TRBJ2-7; v_call: TRBV7-3; cdr3_length: 13; cdr3_nt: TGTGCCAGCAGTACCTTCGGGGGGACCGAGCAGTACTTC; cdr3_aa: CASSTFGGTEQYF
d_call: TRBD2; clone_size: few; j_call: TRBJ2-7; v_call: TRBV10-2; cdr3_length: 17; cdr3_nt: TGCGCCAGCAGCTTACCTAAGCGACTAGCGGGGGGTTACGAGCAGTACTTC; cdr3_aa: CASSLPKRLAGGYEQYF
d_call: TRBD1; clone_size: NA; j_call: TRBJ1-1; v_call: TRBV2; cdr3_length: 15; cdr3_nt: TGTGCCAGCAGAAAAACAGGGGGTACGGGCACTGAAGCTTTCTTT; cdr3_aa: CASRKTGGTGTEAFF
d_call: NA; clone_size: NA; j_call: TRBJ1-2; v_call: TRBV4-3; cdr3_length: 16; cdr3_nt: TGCGCCAGCAGCCAATTTACAAGACAGGCTAACTATGGCTACACCTTC; cdr3_aa: CASSQFTRQANYGYTF
d_call: TRBD1; clone_size: NA; j_call: TRBJ1-2; v_call: TRBV7-3; cdr3_length: 14; cdr3_nt: TGTGCCAGCAGCTTAGGGGGACAGGGAAATGGCTACACCTTC; cdr3_aa: CASSLGGQGNGYTF
d_call: TRBD1; clone_size: NA; j_call: TRBJ2-1; v_call: TRBV27; cdr3_length: 15; cdr3_nt: TGTGCCAGCAGTCTCCTCAGGACAGGGGTCAATGAGCAGTTCTTC; cdr3_aa: CASSLLRTGVNEQFF
d_call: NA; clone_size: NA; j_call: TRBJ1-5; v_call: TRBV27; cdr3_length: 14; cdr3_nt: TGTGCCAGCAGTTTATCGCAGGTTGTGCCGCCCCAGCATTTT; cdr3_aa: CASSLSQVVPPQHF
d_call: TRBD1; clone_size: NA; j_call: TRBJ2-3; v_call: TRBV7-2; cdr3_length: 15; cdr3_nt: TGTGCCAGCAGCTTATCCAGGGGGAGAGCAGATACGCAGTATTTT; cdr3_aa: CASSLSRGRADTQYF
d_call: TRBD1; clone_size: NA; j_call: TRBJ2-5; v_call: TRBV18; cdr3_length: 15; cdr3_nt: TGTGCCAGCTCAAGGTACAGGGGGCGCGTGGAGACCCAGTACTTC; cdr3_aa: CASSRYRGRVETQYF
d_call: NA; clone_size: NA; j_call: TRBJ1-1; v_call: TRBV29-1; cdr3_length: 16; cdr3_nt: TGCAGCGTTGTGGCAGGGAAAAGGGGGATGAACACTGAAGCTTTCTTT; cdr3_aa: CSVVAGKRGMNTEAFF
d_call: TRBD1; clone_size: once; j_call: TRBJ1-2; v_call: TRBV6-5; cdr3_length: 14; cdr3_nt: TGTGCCAGCAGTTACTCCGGACAGGGTGGTGGCTACACCTTC; cdr3_aa: CASSYSGQGGGYTF
d_call: TRBD1; clone_size: NA; j_call: TRBJ1-2; v_call: TRBV15; cdr3_length: 16; cdr3_nt: TGTGCCACCAGCAGAGATAGGACAGGCGGAAACTATGGCTACACCTTC; cdr3_aa: CATSRDRTGGNYGYTF
d_call: NA; clone_size: NA; j_call: TRBJ2-1; v_call: TRBV13; cdr3_length: 16; cdr3_nt: TGTGCCAGCAGCTCCAGCGTCAACCTATATAGTGGGGAGCAGTTCTTC; cdr3_aa: CASSSSVNLYSGEQFF
d_call: NA; clone_size: NA; j_call: TRBJ2-2; v_call: TRBV6-1; cdr3_length: 14; cdr3_nt: TGTGCCAGCAAAGGAAGGGGGGACACCGGGGAGCTGTTTTTT; cdr3_aa: CASKGRGDTGELFF
d_call: TRBD2; clone_size: once; j_call: TRBJ2-2; v_call: TRBV2; cdr3_length: 14; cdr3_nt: TGTGCCACTAGGACTAGCGGGTTATACGGGGAGCTGTTTTTT; cdr3_aa: CATRTSGLYGELFF
d_call: NA; clone_size: once; j_call: TRBJ1-1; v_call: TRBV6-1; cdr3_length: 13; cdr3_nt: TGTGCCAGCACCCCCCCGGGGGAACGAAAAGCTTTCTTT; cdr3_aa: CASTPPGERKAFF
d_call: NA; clone_size: NA; j_call: TRBJ1-1; v_call: TRBV6-6; cdr3_length: 12; cdr3_nt: TGTGCCAGCAGTTGGGAGGATTTTGAAGCTTTCTTT; cdr3_aa: CASSWEDFEAFF
d_call: NA; clone_size: once; j_call: TRBJ1-1; v_call: TRBV18; cdr3_length: 12; cdr3_nt: TGTGCCAGCTTAAGGAAGGGCACTGAAGCTTTCTTT; cdr3_aa: CASLRKGTEAFF